This T cell receptor beta chain was profiled in a study of blood T cell repertoires in COVID-19. Study summary: COVID-19 samples, acute and convalescent, were from the United States, Italy and Spain. Sample material is recorded as cDNA or gDNA derived from T cells, B-cell-depleted T cells, or PBMCs.

Data came from immunoSEQ multiplex PCR; TCRdb stores just in-frame clones and leaves some out. This table has around 150,000 clones, approximately 86% appearing once. The sample was peripheral blood. The sequence derives from a man in his 60s with acute or convalescent COVID-19.

As DNA, the CDR3 is TGTGCCAGCAGTTTATGGGAGGGACAGGTTTATAGCAATCAGCCCCAGCATTTT. Protein: CASSLWEGQVYSNQPQHF. The J gene is TRBJ1-5, the V gene TRBV28; 8 bases line up with TRBD1. Germline CDR1 and CDR2: MDHEN and SYDVKM. With 0 bases clipped from V and 0 bases from J, the junction kept 7 bases outside the gene matches. The CDR3 is 18 amino acids.